The rows below give T cell receptor beta chains drawn from one sample of a study of blood T cell repertoires in COVID-19. The method was immunoSEQ multiplex PCR; TCRdb's version includes in-frame clones alone and lacks a portion of them. The sample carries approximately 94,000 clones, 80% to 90% recorded once. Sequenced sample: peripheral blood. These receptors came from a human donor in a cohort sampled during active COVID-19. Each CDR3 is given with its conserved first and last residue. The order of the fields is CDR3 protein, V gene, J gene.

cdr3_aa: CAISGLAGVWVNEQFF
v_call: TRBV10-3
j_call: TRBJ2-1

cdr3_aa: CASSGTADTQYF
v_call: TRBV5-1
j_call: TRBJ2-3

cdr3_aa: CSAQRLEGNEQFF
v_call: TRBV29-1
j_call: TRBJ2-1

cdr3_aa: CSVDPGGQETQYF
v_call: TRBV29-1
j_call: TRBJ2-5

cdr3_aa: CASSQGWGLVGELFF
v_call: TRBV4-1
j_call: TRBJ2-2

cdr3_aa: CASRQPLGGLATNEKLFF
v_call: TRBV4-1
j_call: TRBJ1-4

cdr3_aa: CASSWRGREGEQYF
v_call: TRBV5-6
j_call: TRBJ2-7

cdr3_aa: CASSQGLGGLAGSEQYF
v_call: TRBV4-2
j_call: TRBJ2-7

cdr3_aa: CASSPPGQRGTGELFF
v_call: TRBV7-2
j_call: TRBJ2-2

cdr3_aa: CASSQGTSAGPLTLIYF
v_call: TRBV4-2
j_call: TRBJ1-3

cdr3_aa: CASSFMLGDSPGEAFF
v_call: TRBV28
j_call: TRBJ1-1

cdr3_aa: CASSIGGRARELFF
v_call: TRBV19
j_call: TRBJ2-2

cdr3_aa: CASSLDAGGPATDTQYF
v_call: TRBV5-1
j_call: TRBJ2-3

cdr3_aa: CASPVSREGNTGELFF
v_call: TRBV6-6
j_call: TRBJ2-2

cdr3_aa: CASGDRQDPYNEQFF
v_call: TRBV7-2
j_call: TRBJ2-1

cdr3_aa: CASSSYNQPQHF
v_call: TRBV27
j_call: TRBJ1-5

cdr3_aa: CATSVTGGGYTF
v_call: TRBV24-1
j_call: TRBJ1-2

cdr3_aa: CASSPLDRGNTEAFF
v_call: TRBV18
j_call: TRBJ1-1

cdr3_aa: CASSRRGTFNVLTF
v_call: TRBV18
j_call: TRBJ2-6

cdr3_aa: CASSQGLGLAGFYTGELFF
v_call: TRBV4-2
j_call: TRBJ2-2

cdr3_aa: CASSPGGTGPYEQYF
v_call: TRBV6-6
j_call: TRBJ2-7

cdr3_aa: CASSSLLVGEQFF
v_call: TRBV6-2/TRBV6-3
j_call: TRBJ2-1

cdr3_aa: CASTPGRNYGYTF
v_call: TRBV6-5
j_call: TRBJ1-2

cdr3_aa: CASSPRTGVEAFF
v_call: TRBV12-3/TRBV12-4
j_call: TRBJ1-1

cdr3_aa: CASSFSGGSTNEKLFF
v_call: TRBV5-8
j_call: TRBJ1-4

cdr3_aa: CASSLAPGEQYF
v_call: TRBV7-2
j_call: TRBJ2-7

cdr3_aa: CSVWDSVAKNIQYF
v_call: TRBV29-1
j_call: TRBJ2-4

cdr3_aa: CSVQEGTGELFF
v_call: TRBV29-1
j_call: TRBJ2-2

cdr3_aa: CASSETTQRGDEQFF
v_call: TRBV10-2
j_call: TRBJ2-1

cdr3_aa: CASSWTSGITNEQFF
v_call: TRBV7-2
j_call: TRBJ2-1

cdr3_aa: CASSPLGIGGSYEQYF
v_call: TRBV6-6
j_call: TRBJ2-7

cdr3_aa: CASKSGTENIQYF
v_call: TRBV2
j_call: TRBJ2-4

cdr3_aa: CASSLDGTGGYTF
v_call: TRBV7-2
j_call: TRBJ1-2

cdr3_aa: CASSIKIPGQGYEQYF
v_call: TRBV19
j_call: TRBJ2-7

cdr3_aa: CASSSAAEQFF
v_call: TRBV7-9
j_call: TRBJ2-1

cdr3_aa: CATSPPGQPYGYTF
v_call: TRBV10-3
j_call: TRBJ1-2

cdr3_aa: CASSPTGGAETQYF
v_call: TRBV5-1
j_call: TRBJ2-5

cdr3_aa: CASSLAASRYQETQYF
v_call: TRBV7-2
j_call: TRBJ2-5

cdr3_aa: CASLNRVPSIYEQYF
v_call: TRBV27
j_call: TRBJ2-7

cdr3_aa: CSVGGATEAFF
v_call: TRBV29-1
j_call: TRBJ1-1

cdr3_aa: CASSHPTRRETQYF
v_call: TRBV14
j_call: TRBJ2-5

cdr3_aa: CASSSGTGPGELFF
v_call: TRBV5-6
j_call: TRBJ2-2

cdr3_aa: CATSRRTLGALTEAFF
v_call: TRBV15
j_call: TRBJ1-1

cdr3_aa: CASSGILAARNEQFF
v_call: TRBV7-3
j_call: TRBJ2-1

cdr3_aa: CAINSGYGQPQHF
v_call: TRBV10-3
j_call: TRBJ1-5

cdr3_aa: CASSSAGSGQETQYF
v_call: TRBV7-9
j_call: TRBJ2-5

cdr3_aa: CASQQHGSPAYEQYF
v_call: TRBV25-1
j_call: TRBJ2-7

cdr3_aa: CAEGASGRSEQYF
v_call: TRBV6-5
j_call: TRBJ2-7

cdr3_aa: CASSLTGQGVREQYF
v_call: TRBV28
j_call: TRBJ2-7

cdr3_aa: CASSLPGGQETQYF
v_call: TRBV28
j_call: TRBJ2-5

cdr3_aa: CASSPLSDYGYTF
v_call: TRBV19
j_call: TRBJ1-2

cdr3_aa: CASSRGGFTGELFF
v_call: TRBV6-5
j_call: TRBJ2-2

cdr3_aa: CASRPGGRSYEQYF
v_call: TRBV3-1/TRBV3-2
j_call: TRBJ2-7

cdr3_aa: CAIARGTNQPQHF
v_call: TRBV2
j_call: TRBJ1-5